Listed below are T cell receptor beta chains from one sample, sequenced in a study of blood T cell repertoires in COVID-19. Sequenced by immunoSEQ multiplex PCR; TCRdb stores in-frame clones only, minus some. The sample records 150,000 or so clones, roughly 84% being singletons. The sequencing input was peripheral blood. All receptors derive from a young man with active or convalescent COVID-19. The CDR3 runs from the conserved cysteine through the conserved F or W. Each record gives: J gene, clone size, D gene, V gene, CDR3 protein, CDR3 DNA. A D gene is named only where the DNA matches it firmly. Expanded clones are given a class, and other clones once, few, many or no size at all.

J: TRBJ1-2
size: .
D: TRBD1
V: TRBV7-9
CDR3: CASSPIRGLGGYTF
DNA: TGTGCCAGCAGCCCTATCAGGGGGCTGGGGGGCTACACCTTC

J: TRBJ2-3
size: .
D: TRBD1
V: TRBV4-1
CDR3: CASSQIRGQGDTQYF
DNA: TGCGCCAGCAGCCAAATAAGGGGGCAAGGAGATACGCAGTATTTT

J: TRBJ2-3
size: .
D: TRBD1
V: TRBV19
CDR3: CASSNPGGGQGIGDTQYF
DNA: TGTGCCAGTAGTAACCCCGGGGGGGGACAGGGGATCGGAGATACGCAGTATTTT

J: TRBJ2-3
size: .
D: TRBD1
V: TRBV10-3
CDR3: CAISDFGTVNTDTQYF
DNA: TGTGCCATCAGTGATTTTGGGACAGTTAACACAGATACGCAGTATTTT

J: TRBJ2-5
size: .
D: .
V: TRBV3-1/TRBV3-2
CDR3: CASSPAGFWETQYF
DNA: TGTGCCAGCAGCCCCGCCGGGTTTTGGGAGACCCAGTACTTC

J: TRBJ2-1
size: few
D: .
V: TRBV2
CDR3: CASSELSPNYNEQFF
DNA: TGTGCCAGCAGTGAATTGTCACCTAACTACAATGAGCAGTTCTTC

J: TRBJ2-1
size: .
D: TRBD2
V: TRBV29-1
CDR3: CSVGRLAGGNNEQFF
DNA: TGCAGCGTCGGCCGCCTAGCGGGTGGGAACAATGAGCAGTTCTTC

J: TRBJ2-5
size: .
D: TRBD2
V: TRBV9
CDR3: CASSSGGGMTETQYF
DNA: TGTGCCAGCAGCTCCGGGGGGGGGATGACAGAGACCCAGTACTTC

J: TRBJ2-2
size: .
D: .
V: TRBV7-2
CDR3: CASSGLPQNTGELFF
DNA: TGTGCCAGTTCGGGACTCCCACAGAACACCGGGGAGCTGTTTTTT

J: TRBJ2-3
size: .
D: .
V: TRBV19
CDR3: CASNGGSTDTQYF
DNA: TGTGCCAGTAACGGCGGGAGCACAGATACGCAGTATTTT

J: TRBJ1-3
size: .
D: TRBD1
V: TRBV19
CDR3: CASSLTGITGNTIYF
DNA: TGTGCCAGTAGTTTGACAGGGATAACTGGAAACACCATATATTTT

J: TRBJ2-7
size: .
D: TRBD2
V: TRBV19
CDR3: CASKPGTSPHEQYF
DNA: TGTGCCAGCAAGCCCGGGACTAGTCCCCACGAGCAGTACTTC

J: TRBJ1-6
size: .
D: .
V: TRBV7-8
CDR3: CASSLSFGPGKNSPLHF
DNA: TGTGCCAGCAGCTTATCGTTTGGGCCAGGGAAGAATTCACCCCTCCACTTT

J: TRBJ2-1
size: .
D: TRBD2
V: TRBV20-1
CDR3: CSASPASGLAGGNEQFF
DNA: TGCAGTGCTAGTCCCGCCTCGGGACTAGCGGGCGGTAATGAGCAGTTCTTC

J: TRBJ1-5
size: once
D: .
V: TRBV4-2
CDR3: CASSQGYRVDQPQHF
DNA: TGTGCCAGCAGCCAAGGTTACAGGGTGGATCAGCCCCAGCATTTT

J: TRBJ2-7
size: .
D: TRBD2
V: TRBV7-2
CDR3: CASTGGNEQYF
DNA: TGTGCCAGCACGGGAGGAAACGAGCAGTACTTC

J: TRBJ2-3
size: .
D: TRBD2
V: TRBV2
CDR3: CASSEQTSGRTDTQYF
DNA: TGTGCCAGCAGTGAGCAGACTAGCGGTCGCACAGATACGCAGTATTTT